This T cell receptor (beta chain) was recorded in a study of OX40 agonist ivuxolimab in advanced cancers. About the study: While on treatment, patients had intravenous ivuxolimab at 0.01 to 10 mg/kg every 2 weeks. Study results and limitations: Among expanded peripheral T cells, antigen specificity went undetermined. At doses 0.1 to 3.0 mg/kg, CD4+ and CD8+ clones expanded.

Data came from immunoSEQ multiplex PCR; TCRdb stores just in-frame clones and leaves some out. Here the sample spans 12,000 or so clones, roughly 69% being singletons. Blood was sampled at baseline, cycle 4 day 1, and cycle 7 day 1. There are a few counts of this clone. What it binds is unknown. Looked up from germline, CDR1 is MDHEN and CDR2 is SYDVKM. This CDR3 has 15 residues. V dropped 3 bases and J dropped 0; count of bases not matched to a gene: 4. The chain links TRBV28 to TRBJ2-7; 8 bases line up with TRBD2. The sequencing here drew on CD4+ or CD8+ T cells sorted from blood, taken in a trial of the OX40 agonist ivuxolimab. This sequence originates from an adult with an advanced solid tumor such as melanoma, head and neck, liver or kidney cancer. Here the CDR3 DNA reads TGTGCCAGCAGTTTTGGTAGCGGGGACTCCTACGAGCAGTACTTC. Amino acids: CASSFGSGDSYEQYF.